This T cell receptor beta chain was obtained from a study of T cell responses to AZD1222 COVID-19 vaccine. The table came from immunoSEQ multiplex PCR; TCRdb's copy has only in-frame clones and leaves some out. The sample records roughly 150,000 clones, 90% being singletons. The V gene's germline CDR1 is SGDLS and CDR2 YYNGEE. Trimming left V 0 bases short and J 4 bases short, with 8 bases between. The CDR3 runs 14 residues. The receptor was isolated from an adult in good health. The specimen was peripheral blood, collected on day 0 of AZD1222 vaccination. The rearrangement links TRBV9 to TRBJ1-5; D uncertain. The CDR3 spells CASSVGHQNQPQHF. Here the CDR3 DNA reads TGTGCCAGCAGCGTAGGGCACCAGAATCAGCCCCAGCATTTT.